These T cell receptor beta chains were read from a single sample in a study of shared clonotypes between healthy human individuals. TCRdb's table, derived via immunoSEQ multiplex PCR, lists solely in-frame clones and lacks some. Among around 1.9 million clones listed, approximately 94% were seen once. Material: naive CD8+ T cells from PBMCs. The receptors were gathered from a young man in good health. Some clones in this sample may be carry-over from other donors' samples. CDR3s include the opening cysteine and the closing phenylalanine or tryptophan. Each record gives: V gene, D gene, J gene, clone size, CDR3 protein, CDR3 DNA. The D gene is left open where the match is weak. For some rows the clone size is stated as once, few or many, or as a class when expanded; others skip it.

TRBV13	TRBD1	TRBJ1-2	-	CASSSAGGNNYGYTF	TGTGCCAGCAGCTCCGCAGGGGGGAATAACTATGGCTACACCTTC
TRBV11-2	TRBD2	TRBJ2-1	-	CASRPSGDNEQFF	TGTGCCAGCCGGCCCAGCGGGGACAATGAGCAGTTCTTC
TRBV19	TRBD1	TRBJ1-1	-	CASRARQGLNTEAFF	TGTGCCAGTAGGGCTCGACAGGGGCTAAACACTGAAGCTTTCTTT
TRBV19	TRBD2	TRBJ2-1	-	CATARGAGFYNEQFF	TGTGCCACTGCTCGGGGAGCGGGATTCTACAATGAGCAGTTCTTC
TRBV6-5	-	TRBJ1-1	few	CASSYTGKNTEAFF	TGTGCCAGCAGTTACACAGGGAAGAACACTGAAGCTTTCTTT
TRBV28	TRBD2	TRBJ2-7	-	CASSLFGLDLNYEQYF	TGTGCCAGCAGTTTATTTGGACTAGACCTAAACTACGAGCAGTACTTC
TRBV27	-	TRBJ2-7	-	CASSPRAEPPIYEQYF	TGTGCCAGCAGTCCTAGGGCGGAGCCCCCGATTTACGAGCAGTACTTC
TRBV7-2	-	TRBJ1-2	-	CASSSSYYGYTF	TGTGCCAGCAGCTCGTCCTACTATGGCTACACCTTC
TRBV15	-	TRBJ2-1	-	CATSNGRYNEQFF	TGTGCCACCAGCAACGGCAGATACAATGAGCAGTTCTTC
TRBV10-3	TRBD1	TRBJ2-7	-	CAISDIGTGPSYEQYF	TGTGCCATCAGTGACATCGGGACAGGGCCCTCCTACGAGCAGTACTTC
TRBV4-1	TRBD2	TRBJ2-2	-	CASSYLGLAGVAGTGELFF	TGCGCCAGCAGCTATTTGGGACTAGCGGGAGTCGCTGGGACCGGGGAGCTGTTTTTT
TRBV6-5	TRBD2	TRBJ2-1	-	CASSIWTRFGNEQFF	TGTGCCAGCAGCATCTGGACTAGATTTGGCAATGAGCAGTTCTTC
TRBV19	-	TRBJ2-1	-	CASTVGGAYNEQFF	TGTGCCAGTACGGTTGGGGGCGCCTACAATGAGCAGTTCTTC
TRBV6-1	TRBD2	TRBJ2-2	-	CASSVLAGDPGELFF	TGTGCCAGCAGTGTCCTAGCGGGAGATCCCGGGGAGCTGTTTTTT
TRBV28	-	TRBJ2-7	-	CASSFGSHYEQYF	TGTGCCAGCAGTTTCGGGTCTCATTACGAGCAGTACTTC
TRBV19	-	TRBJ1-2	-	CASSTRQTNYGYTF	TGTGCCAGTAGTACCCGACAGACTAACTATGGCTACACCTTC
TRBV9	-	TRBJ2-2	-	CASSGGGGELFF	TGTGCCAGCAGCGGCGGCGGTGGGGAGCTGTTTTTT
TRBV15	TRBD1	TRBJ2-7	-	CATSRADREINYEQYF	TGTGCCACCAGCAGGGCCGACAGGGAAATAAACTACGAGCAGTACTTC
TRBV7-9	-	TRBJ1-1	once	CASSFAGREAFF	TGTGCCAGCAGCTTCGCGGGTCGTGAAGCTTTCTTT
TRBV4-3	-	TRBJ2-2	-	CASSQDRLQVADGELFF	TGCGCCAGCAGCCAAGATCGATTACAGGTCGCAGACGGGGAGCTGTTTTTT
TRBV6-5	TRBD1	TRBJ1-1	-	CASNRDRDVTEAFF	TGTGCCAGCAACCGGGACAGGGACGTAACTGAAGCTTTCTTT
TRBV9	-	TRBJ2-7	-	CASSQARSSYEQYF	TGTGCCAGCAGCCAGGCCAGGAGCTCCTACGAGCAGTACTTC
TRBV5-1	-	TRBJ2-7	-	CASSTKFRDKFLHEQYF	TGCGCCAGCAGCACAAAATTCCGGGACAAGTTTTTACACGAGCAGTACTTC
TRBV4-3	-	TRBJ2-5	-	CASSHWGGYQETQYF	TGCGCCAGCAGCCATTGGGGCGGGTACCAAGAGACCCAGTACTTC
TRBV9	TRBD2	TRBJ2-3	-	CASSLLAGDTDTQYF	TGTGCCAGCAGCCTTCTAGCGGGGGACACAGATACGCAGTATTTT
TRBV5-1	TRBD1	TRBJ2-1	-	CASSLEGQGDYEQFF	TGCGCCAGCAGCTTGGAGGGACAGGGGGACTATGAGCAGTTCTTC
TRBV19	TRBD1	TRBJ1-5	-	CASSMISGGEQPQHF	TGTGCCAGTAGTATGATTTCAGGGGGGGAACAGCCCCAGCATTTT
TRBV11-2	TRBD2	TRBJ2-1	once	CASSWGLAGVPYNEQFF	TGTGCCAGCAGCTGGGGACTAGCGGGAGTGCCCTACAATGAGCAGTTCTTC
TRBV30	-	TRBJ2-2	-	CAWSVLAPGELFF	TGTGCCTGGAGTGTACTGGCGCCCGGGGAGCTGTTTTTT
TRBV7-2	TRBD1	TRBJ1-5	-	CASSYDRGSNQPQHF	TGTGCCAGCAGCTACGACAGGGGGAGCAATCAGCCCCAGCATTTT
TRBV7-9	TRBD2	TRBJ2-3	-	CASSLQLAGGVRLYF	TGTGCCAGCAGCTTACAACTAGCGGGAGGAGTCAGGTTGTATTTT
TRBV9	-	TRBJ1-1	-	CASSVSPLHTTNTEAFF	TGTGCCAGCAGCGTAAGCCCCCTACATACAACGAACACTGAAGCTTTCTTT
TRBV4-1	-	TRBJ2-7	-	CASSQDAEFGGVYEQYF	TGCGCCAGCAGCCAAGACGCGGAGTTCGGGGGCGTTTACGAGCAGTACTTC
TRBV4-1	-	TRBJ2-1	once	CASSQDMENPDGFF	TGCGCCAGCAGCCAAGATATGGAGAACCCCGATGGGTTCTTC
TRBV29-1	TRBD1	TRBJ2-1	-	CSARQGAYNEQFF	TGCAGCGCTAGACAGGGGGCTTACAATGAGCAGTTCTTC